These 9 T cell receptor beta chains were all obtained from the same sample, sequenced in a study. The assay was immunoSEQ multiplex PCR, and TCRdb's table has in-frame clones only and misses some. The sample shows 45,000 to 60,000 clones, 93% of them seen only once. The sequencing sample was made of PBMCs. These TCRs come from a man in his forties or fifties with rheumatoid arthritis.

The V and J genes are TRBV5-1 and TRBJ1-2; D not resolved. CDR3 length: 14 amino acids. V dropped 6 bases and J dropped 1 base, with 13 bases sitting between them. Per germline, CDR1 SGHRS and CDR2 YFSETQ. The CDR3 loop reads CASTAGDVNYGYTF. The DNA for the CDR3 is TGCGCCAGCACCGCCGGAGATGTTAACTATGGCTACACCTTC.

CDR3 DNA sequence: TGTGCCACCCAGGAAGACAGAGCGCTAGCCAAAAACATTCAGTACTTC. Protein product: CATQEDRALAKNIQYF. The chain recombines TRBV2 with TRBJ2-4; D perhaps matches TRBD1 (5 bases). V gave up 10 bases and J gave up 0 bases, with 19 bases separating them. This CDR3 region has 16 residues. Per the germline V gene, CDR1 is SNHLY and CDR2 is FYNNEI.

The V call is TRBV30, the J call TRBJ1-2; D is possibly TRBD1 (5 bases). This CDR3 is built from 13 residues. Germline CDR1 and CDR2: GTSNPN and SVGIG (reference sequence). The CDR3, as DNA: TGTGGTTCTAGCTCGGGGCGAAACTATGGCTACACCTTC. Translation gives CGSSSGRNYGYTF.

CDR3 DNA: TGTGCCAGCAGTTTATCGAGCGTGGCAGGGCACGATCTCCGAGGACTGTTTTTT. This sequence encodes CASSLSSVAGHDLRGLFF. The rearrangement uses TRBV27 and TRBJ1-4; D perhaps matches TRBD1 (5 bases). V was pared by 0 bases and J by 13 bases, with 27 bases between. CDR1 is MNHEY and CDR2 is SMNVEV in the germline V gene (reference sequence). CDR3 size: 18 residues. Full variable domain (missing parts from reference TRBV27 and TRBJ1-4): EAQVTQNPRYLITVTGKKLTVTCSQNMNHEYMSWYRQDPGLGLRQIYYSMNVEVTDKGDVPEGYKVSRKEKRNFPLILESPSPNQTSLYFCASSLSSVAGHDLRGLFFGSGTQLSVL.

This clone was recorded once. This chain uses TRBV30 with TRBJ2-7, with TRBD2 as a possible D gene (5 bases). The V gene lost 3 bases and the J gene lost 0 bases, with 12 bases spanning the gap. There are 14 residues in the CDR3. CDR1 and CDR2 (germline): GTSNPN, SVGIG (reference sequence). The CDR3 DNA is TGTGCCTGGAGGAATCCGGGGAACTCCTACGAGCAGTACTTC. It is translated as CAWRNPGNSYEQYF.

This clone was counted only a few times. The chain combines TRBV11-2 with TRBJ1-4; D is unclear. Germline CDR1 and CDR2: SGHAT and FQNNGV. Trimming removed 4 bases at V and 0 bases at J, with 9 bases between. CDR3 size: 15 residues. The CDR3 DNA is TGTGCCAGCAGCTCTGCAGTGGCAACTAATGAAAAACTGTTTTTT. Protein sequence: CASSSAVATNEKLFF.

The chain combines TRBV28 with TRBJ2-1; 9 nucleotides agree with TRBD1. V was clipped by 6 bases and J by 7 bases; unmatched bases: 13. Germline loops: CDR1 MDHEN, CDR2 SYDVKM. The CDR3 totals 16 residues. CDR3: CASRKQGAFGRNEQFF. The CDR3 DNA reads TGTGCCAGCAGGAAACAGGGGGCTTTTGGGAGAAATGAGCAGTTCTTC.

The chain employs TRBV18 and TRBJ2-2, with 7 bases lining up with TRBD1. The CDR3 has 15 residues. Germline V lookup: CDR1 KGHSH, CDR2 LQKENI. V dropped 0 bases and J dropped 6; count of bases not matched to a gene: 4. The CDR3 DNA reads as TGTGCCAGCTCACCACCGTCGAGGGGGCCCGGGGAGCTGTTTTTT. Encoded protein: CASSPPSRGPGELFF.

The chain carries TRBV24-1 and TRBJ2-1; D is perhaps TRBD1 (6 bases). Germline V gives CDR1 KGHDR, CDR2 SFDVKD. The CDR3 runs to 15 residues. V was pared by 4 bases and J by 1 base, with 10 bases between. CDR3 residues: CATSDLDSSYNEQFF. CDR3 DNA: TGTGCCACCAGTGACCTGGACAGTTCCTACAATGAGCAGTTCTTC.